A selection of T cell receptor beta chains follows, all from one sample in a study of blood T cells in healthy people across ages. Each CDR3 protein gets one entry after TCRdb re-called the 5' RACE reads with MiXCR. The sample holds about 680,000 distinct CDR3 sequences, 49% seen once. Sequencing was carried out using blood. These receptors were taken from a woman aged 55-75 years in good health. The CDR3 runs from the conserved cysteine through the conserved F or W. The D gene is left open where the match is weak. Clone size is shown for a subset of rows, as once, few, many or a class of expanded clone.

V	D	size	J	CDR3	DNA
TRBV20-1	TRBD1	few	TRBJ2-7	CSAVDRGLYEQYF	TGCAGTGCTGTGGACAGGGGGTTATACGAGCAGTACTTC
TRBV7-9	NA	NA	TRBJ2-1	CASRPRLGNEQFF	TGTGCCAGCAGACCAAGACTAGGGAATGAGCAGTTCTTC
TRBV20-1	TRBD1	NA	TRBJ2-7	CRAHDRGRWPSSYEQYF	TGCAGAGCGCATGACAGGGGGCGCTGGCCCTCGTCCTACGAGCAGTACTTC
TRBV2	TRBD2	once	TRBJ2-7	CASSGGGGSNHNEQYF	TGTGCCAGCAGTGGAGGAGGCGGGAGTAATCACAATGAGCAGTACTTC
TRBV6-6	TRBD1	few	TRBJ2-5	CASTYQGQGQETQYF	TGTGCCAGCACCTACCAGGGACAGGGGCAAGAGACCCAGTACTTC
TRBV10-3	NA	NA	TRBJ2-1	CAISEGRPYNEQFF	TGTGCCATCAGTGAGGGGCGCCCATACAATGAGCAGTTCTTC
TRBV7-2	NA	many	TRBJ2-5	CASSLVRLRGETQYF	TGTGCCAGCAGCTTAGTCCGTCTCCGGGGAGAGACCCAGTACTTC
TRBV7-2	NA	NA	TRBJ1-5	CASRGYSNQPQHF	TGTGCCAGCAGAGGATATAGCAATCAGCCCCAGCATTTT
TRBV7-2	NA	NA	TRBJ1-5	CASRGGTNQPQHF	TGTGCCAGCAGGGGAGGGACAAACCAGCCCCAGCATTTT
TRBV20-1	TRBD1	NA	TRBJ2-4	CSARDPRAGGKNIQYF	TGCAGTGCTAGAGATCCTAGGGCAGGGGGCAAAAACATTCAGTACTTC
TRBV4-2	TRBD2	few	TRBJ2-1	CASSQDRTSGIYNEQFF	TGTGCCAGCAGCCAAGATAGGACTAGCGGAATCTACAATGAGCAGTTCTTC
TRBV5-4	TRBD1	NA	TRBJ2-7	CASSIRRDSSYEQYF	TGTGCCAGCAGCATCCGACGGGACAGCTCCTACGAGCAGTACTTC
TRBV14	NA	NA	TRBJ2-7	CASSQRSSYEQYF	TGTGCCAGCAGCCAACGCAGCTCCTACGAGCAGTACTTC
TRBV12-5	TRBD1	NA	TRBJ2-1	CASGWRDRDSQFF	TGTGCTAGTGGTTGGCGGGACAGGGATTCCCAGTTCTTC
TRBV2	NA	NA	TRBJ1-1	CASIQNTEAFF	TGTGCCAGCATCCAGAACACTGAAGCTTTCTTT
TRBV14	NA	NA	TRBJ2-5	CASSRLIQETQYF	TGTGCCAGCAGCCGGTTAATCCAAGAGACCCAGTACTTC
TRBV7-9	NA	few	TRBJ2-7	CASSLDLFRREQYF	TGTGCCAGCAGCTTAGATCTCTTCAGGCGGGAGCAGTACTTC
TRBV29-1	TRBD2	NA	TRBJ2-7	CSARTSGAHEQYF	TGCAGCGCCAGGACTAGCGGGGCCCACGAGCAGTACTTC
TRBV20-1	NA	NA	TRBJ1-2	CSALNNRDFKGYTF	TGCAGTGCTCTTAATAACCGGGACTTTAAGGGCTACACCTTC
TRBV20-1	NA	few	TRBJ2-1	CSATDNEQFF	TGCAGTGCCACTGACAATGAGCAGTTCTTC
TRBV29-1	NA	few	TRBJ1-1	CSVGDIDTEAFF	TGCAGCGTCGGTGACATTGACACTGAAGCTTTCTTT
TRBV29-1	NA	many	TRBJ2-1	CSAANGGFFNEQFF	TGCAGCGCTGCCAACGGAGGGTTTTTTAATGAGCAGTTCTTC
TRBV5-1	TRBD1	few	TRBJ2-7	CASSWDRGDEQYF	TGCGCCAGCAGCTGGGACAGGGGAGACGAGCAGTACTTC
TRBV6-1	TRBD2	few	TRBJ2-1	CASSDGGGDEQFF	TGTGCCAGCAGTGACGGGGGGGGCGATGAGCAGTTCTTC
TRBV6-2/TRBV6-3	NA	NA	TRBJ2-7	CASSYSEGYSYEQYF	TGTGCCAGCAGTTACTCCGAAGGATACTCCTACGAGCAGTACTTC
TRBV20-1	NA	NA	TRBJ2-1	CRAGGEYNEQFF	TGCAGGGCGGGCGGGGAATACAATGAGCAGTTCTTC